These T cell receptor beta chains were read from a single sample in a study of blood T cell repertoires in COVID-19. Assay: immunoSEQ multiplex PCR; the TCRdb copy retains only in-frame clones and omits some. The data hold about 170,000 clones, with just over 90% observed a single time. The sequenced sample consisted of peripheral blood. All receptors come from a man between 18 and 29 years old with COVID-19, enrolled during active disease. Both conserved end residues are part of each CDR3. The D gene is left open where the match is weak. Not all rows give a size; the values are once, few, many and, for expanded clones, a class.

V gene,D gene,J gene,clone size,CDR3 protein,CDR3 DNA
TRBV7-9,NA,TRBJ2-1,NA,CASSLRGNEQFF,TGTGCCAGCAGCTTAAGGGGCAATGAGCAGTTCTTC
TRBV4-3,TRBD1,TRBJ2-7,NA,CASSRTGTAAYEQYF,TGCGCCAGCAGCCGGACCGGGACAGCAGCCTACGAGCAGTACTTC
TRBV19,TRBD1,TRBJ1-5,once,CASNPPGQGNQPQHF,TGTGCCAGTAATCCACCCGGACAGGGGAATCAGCCCCAGCATTTT
TRBV30,TRBD2,TRBJ2-7,NA,CAWSVRGGRFYEQYF,TGTGCCTGGAGTGTACGCGGCGGGAGGTTCTACGAGCAGTACTTC
TRBV19,NA,TRBJ2-7,once,CASSISPGFEQYF,TGTGCCAGTAGTATCTCCCCAGGGTTCGAGCAGTACTTC
TRBV5-6,NA,TRBJ1-1,NA,CASSLQMGGGATEAFF,TGTGCCAGCAGCTTACAAATGGGCGGGGGAGCAACTGAAGCTTTCTTT
TRBV28,NA,TRBJ2-3,NA,CASSSSSGTDTQYF,TGTGCCAGCAGTTCCTCCAGCGGCACAGATACGCAGTATTTT
TRBV7-6,TRBD2,TRBJ2-2,NA,CASSLVDGGAGELFF,TGTGCCAGCAGCTTAGTAGACGGGGGGGCCGGGGAGCTGTTTTTT
TRBV5-4,NA,TRBJ2-1,NA,CASSLDGTPYNEQFF,TGTGCCAGCAGCCTGGATGGGACTCCCTACAATGAGCAGTTCTTC
TRBV4-1,NA,TRBJ1-1,NA,CASSHLRNTEAFF,TGCGCCAGCAGCCATTTGAGGAACACTGAAGCTTTCTTT
TRBV4-3,TRBD2,TRBJ2-7,NA,CASSQDRSAGGSYEQYF,TGCGCCAGCAGCCAAGATAGGTCAGCGGGAGGGTCCTACGAGCAGTACTTC
TRBV9,TRBD1,TRBJ2-2,NA,CASSTHRRTGNTGELFF,TGTGCCAGCAGCACTCATAGGAGGACAGGGAACACCGGGGAGCTGTTTTTT
TRBV6-5,TRBD1,TRBJ1-4,NA,CASSDGQEDEKLLF,TGTGCCAGCAGCGACGGACAGGAGGATGAAAAACTGCTTTTT
TRBV6-5,NA,TRBJ2-1,NA,CASSLAGEQFF,TGTGCCAGCAGCCTAGCCGGTGAGCAGTTCTTC
TRBV28,TRBD1,TRBJ2-7,NA,CASSGWRQGPIEQYF,TGTGCCAGCAGTGGGTGGAGACAGGGTCCTATCGAGCAGTACTTC
TRBV28,TRBD1,TRBJ2-7,NA,CASRGQVAYEQYF,TGTGCCAGCAGGGGACAGGTTGCCTACGAGCAGTACTTC
TRBV5-6,NA,TRBJ1-6,NA,CASSATGPQAASPLHF,TGTGCCAGCAGCGCCACCGGGCCTCAAGCGGCTTCACCCCTCCACTTT
TRBV6-6,NA,TRBJ2-7,NA,CASSYSMVSVLRDF,TGTGCCAGCAGTTACTCTATGGTTTCCGTCCTCCGGGACTTC
TRBV15,TRBD2,TRBJ2-7,few,CATSPRLASVGEQYF,TGTGCCACCAGCCCCCGACTAGCTTCCGTGGGGGAGCAGTACTTC
TRBV6-6,TRBD2,TRBJ2-7,NA,CASQLPGGLSYEQYF,TGTGCCAGCCAACTTCCGGGAGGCCTCTCCTACGAGCAGTACTTC
TRBV10-3,NA,TRBJ1-5,NA,CAISEGTDQPQHF,TGTGCCATCAGTGAGGGCACAGATCAGCCCCAGCATTTT
TRBV5-1,TRBD1,TRBJ1-1,NA,CASSVDRGWGAEAFF,TGCGCCAGCAGCGTGGACAGGGGATGGGGAGCTGAAGCTTTCTTT
TRBV27,TRBD2,TRBJ2-7,once,CASTLLAGGPYEQYF,TGTGCCAGCACGCTACTAGCGGGAGGGCCGTACGAGCAGTACTTC
TRBV14,TRBD1,TRBJ2-7,once,CASSRTGLGSEQYF,TGTGCCAGCAGCCGGACAGGGTTAGGGAGCGAGCAGTACTTC
TRBV5-1,TRBD2,TRBJ2-1,NA,CASSLEAGAAEQFF,TGCGCCAGCAGCTTGGAGGCGGGAGCGGCTGAGCAGTTCTTC
TRBV9,NA,TRBJ2-5,NA,CASSAAGEETQYF,TGTGCCAGCAGCGCCGCAGGGGAAGAGACCCAGTACTTC
TRBV7-2,NA,TRBJ1-2,NA,CASSPGGRLYGYTF,TGTGCCAGCAGTCCCGGGGGGCGCCTTTATGGCTACACCTTC
TRBV14,NA,TRBJ1-2,NA,CASSPETTYGYTF,TGTGCCAGCAGCCCTGAGACAACCTATGGCTACACCTTC
TRBV23-1,TRBD1,TRBJ1-2,NA,CASSQGTGRDGYTF,TGCGCCAGCAGTCAGGGGACAGGGAGGGATGGCTACACCTTC
TRBV19,NA,TRBJ2-7,NA,CASSIHQGEQYF,TGTGCCAGTAGTATACATCAGGGCGAGCAGTACTTC
TRBV19,TRBD2,TRBJ2-3,NA,CASSWGGADTQYF,TGTGCCAGTAGCTGGGGGGGAGCAGATACGCAGTATTTT
TRBV27,NA,TRBJ2-4,NA,CASSPRSLAKNIQYF,TGTGCCAGCAGTCCCAGGTCCTTAGCCAAAAACATTCAGTACTTC
TRBV7-9,NA,TRBJ1-1,NA,CASSLEQVTEAFF,TGTGCCAGCAGCTTGGAACAGGTCACTGAAGCTTTCTTT
TRBV7-2,NA,TRBJ2-3,NA,CASSPPLGGVTDTQYF,TGTGCCAGCAGCCCACCCCTTGGCGGGGTCACAGATACGCAGTATTTT
TRBV6-1,TRBD1,TRBJ1-2,NA,CASSEGKGAGGYTF,TGTGCCAGCAGTGAAGGAAAGGGGGCTGGCGGCTACACCTTC
TRBV27,TRBD2,TRBJ2-1,NA,CASSLRGLAGVPHEQFF,TGTGCCAGCAGTTTAAGGGGACTAGCGGGAGTGCCGCATGAGCAGTTCTTC
TRBV30,TRBD1,TRBJ2-5,once,CAEGTGDGKTQYF,TGTGCCGAGGGGACAGGGGATGGGAAGACCCAGTACTTC
TRBV11-2,NA,TRBJ2-4,NA,CASSLDYRSLAKNIQYF,TGTGCCAGCAGCTTAGACTACAGATCACTAGCCAAAAACATTCAGTACTTC
TRBV9,NA,TRBJ2-3,NA,CASGGGAADTQYF,TGTGCCAGCGGGGGAGGAGCGGCGGATACGCAGTATTTT
TRBV9,TRBD1,TRBJ2-1,NA,CASSTRTGEYNEQFF,TGTGCCAGCAGCACCCGGACAGGGGAGTACAATGAGCAGTTCTTC
TRBV6-5,NA,TRBJ1-6,NA,CASRRVFISPLHF,TGTGCCAGCAGGAGGGTCTTCATTTCACCCCTCCACTTT
TRBV9,TRBD1,TRBJ2-2,few,CASSDRGRGGELFF,TGTGCCAGCAGCGACAGGGGGCGAGGCGGGGAGCTGTTTTTT
TRBV7-9,NA,TRBJ1-4,NA,CASSLTNLNEKLLF,TGTGCCAGCAGCTTGACAAACCTTAATGAAAAACTGCTTTTT
TRBV4-1,NA,TRBJ2-3,NA,CASSPQVGPDTQYF,TGCGCCAGCAGCCCTCAGGTTGGGCCAGATACGCAGTATTTT
TRBV30,NA,TRBJ1-1,NA,CAWSPTEPQGNTEAFF,TGTGCCTGGAGTCCGACAGAGCCCCAGGGAAATACTGAAGCTTTCTTT
TRBV27,NA,TRBJ1-5,few,CASSLGQGDRPQHF,TGTGCCAGCAGTTTAGGCCAGGGCGATAGGCCCCAGCATTTT
TRBV6-5,NA,TRBJ2-7,NA,CASSYSAVHEQYF,TGTGCCAGCAGTTACTCGGCTGTCCACGAGCAGTACTTC
TRBV11-2,NA,TRBJ1-6,NA,CASSLRRSTTSSYNSPLHF,TGTGCCAGCAGCCTGCGACGGAGTACTACGAGCTCCTATAATTCACCCCTCCACTTT
TRBV10-3,TRBD1,TRBJ2-7,NA,CAISGDRGSGEQYF,TGTGCCATCAGCGGGGACAGGGGATCCGGCGAGCAGTACTTC
TRBV10-3,TRBD1,TRBJ1-2,NA,CAISEGQGFYGYTF,TGTGCCATCAGTGAGGGACAGGGCTTCTATGGCTACACCTTC
TRBV12-2,NA,TRBJ2-7,NA,CASRFWGVDEQYF,TGTGCAAGTCGCTTTTGGGGGGTGGACGAGCAGTACTTC
TRBV9,TRBD2,TRBJ2-7,NA,CASSPRGLAGTYEQYF,TGTGCCAGCAGCCCAAGGGGGCTAGCGGGAACCTACGAGCAGTACTTC
TRBV28,TRBD1,TRBJ1-5,NA,CASSLDRDGNQPQHF,TGTGCCAGCAGTTTAGACAGGGACGGCAATCAGCCCCAGCATTTT
TRBV5-8,NA,TRBJ2-2,NA,CASSLGSSGARYTGELFF,TGTGCCAGCAGCTTGGGGTCTTCAGGGGCCCGGTACACCGGGGAGCTGTTTTTT